The sequence of this TCR beta chain was determined in a study of cytomegalovirus exposure and HLA in healthy donors. Vbeta (60) and Jbeta (13) primers were used in the PCR. Original processing methods: About 80 million unique TCR beta chains, roughly 11 million of them shared, were counted by a later analysis. TCRdb keeps only in-frame clones here, not all; method: immunoSEQ multiplex PCR. V, J and clone size are those of that table, while D and trimming were read from the DNA. Of over 120,000 clones listed, more than 8% are singletons. The V gene's germline CDR1 is SGHTA and CDR2 FQGNSA. V lost 5 bases and J lost 1; bases outside the gene matches: 10. The CDR3 totals 16 residues. Overall study findings and caveats: A later analysis reported that several of the most significant clusters appeared to be linked to common viral pathogens, among them Epstein-Barr virus. Per a later analysis, 18,000 or so TCR beta sequences showed association with HLA alleles at 0.05 false discovery rate.

This clone turned up a few times. The target antigen is unknown. This receptor was identified in a middle-aged man in good health and CMV-seronegative. The sequenced sample was PBMCs. The V gene is TRBV7-2, the J gene TRBJ2-5; 7 bases fit TRBD2. The DNA of the CDR3 is TGTGCCAGCAGCCCCGGACCGTCTAGCGGCCAAGAGACCCAGTACTTC. Translation gives CASSPGPSSGQETQYF.